This TCR beta chain was sequenced for a study of neurological immune-mediated disorders. 5'RACE with 10-nucleotide random UMIs produced the cDNA. A single run covered 15-18 subjects with over 180 million TCR-beta sequences. TCRdb fed the 5' RACE reads into MiXCR, producing one record per CDR3 protein. The data contain 64,000 or so distinct CDR3 sequences, 10% of them singletons. The CDR3 runs 12 residues. V was clipped by 5 bases and J by 5 bases, with 9 bases between them. From germline, CDR1 is MDHEN and CDR2 SYDVKM. This clonotype was recorded many times. Time point defined: longitudinal time-point 1 (baseline).

This sequence originates from a man aged 25-45 years in good health. The sequenced material came from PBMCs. The chain is built from TRBV28 and TRBJ2-5; D is perhaps TRBD2 (5 bases). The CDR3 DNA follows: TGTGCCAGCAGTGGACCGGGGGAGACCCAGTACTTC. It translates to CASSGPGETQYF. The full variable domain, its missing parts supplied by reference TRBV28 and TRBJ2-5, is DVKVTQSSRYLVKRTGEKVFLECVQDMDHENMFWYRQDPGLGLRLIYFSYDVKMKEKGDIPEGYSVSREKKERFSLILESASTNQTSMYLCASSGPGETQYFGPGTRLLVL.